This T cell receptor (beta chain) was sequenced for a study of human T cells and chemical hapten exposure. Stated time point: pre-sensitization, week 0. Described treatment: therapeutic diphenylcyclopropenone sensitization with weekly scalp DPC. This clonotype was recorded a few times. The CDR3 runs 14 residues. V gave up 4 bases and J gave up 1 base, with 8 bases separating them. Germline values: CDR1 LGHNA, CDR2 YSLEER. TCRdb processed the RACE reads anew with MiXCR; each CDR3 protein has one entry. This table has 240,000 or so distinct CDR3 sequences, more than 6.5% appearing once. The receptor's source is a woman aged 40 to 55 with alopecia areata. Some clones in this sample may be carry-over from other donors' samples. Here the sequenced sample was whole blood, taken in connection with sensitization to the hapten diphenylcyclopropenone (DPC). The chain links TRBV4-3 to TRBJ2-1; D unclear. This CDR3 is CASSLTRSYNEQFF. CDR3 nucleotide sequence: TGCGCCAGCAGCCTGACCCGGTCCTACAATGAGCAGTTCTTC.